One T cell receptor beta chain is described in this entry. Its target is not known. This entry belongs to a study of cytomegalovirus exposure and HLA in healthy donors. CDR1 is SGHNT and CDR2 is YENEEA in the germline V gene. The CDR3 covers 13 residues. Sampled while nominally healthy, donors likely had unrecorded immune exposures. Whole-study results and caveats: TCR beta sequences numbering more than 15,000 were associated with HLA alleles at 0.05 false discovery rate in a later analysis. A list of around 150 TCR beta chains associated with cytomegalovirus was given. A few CMV-associated chains were confirmed in vitro to be specific for CMV antigens.

60 Vbeta and 13 Jbeta primers were used in PCR. The table came from immunoSEQ multiplex PCR; TCRdb's copy has only in-frame clones and leaves some out. The profile shows around 300,000 clones, about 75% of them singletons. The sequence was obtained from a female donor in good health and CMV-seronegative. The sequenced sample was PBMCs. The rearrangement links TRBV11-3 to TRBJ2-5; 8 bases agree with TRBD2. The end of the DNA is better explained by TRBJ2-7, so the J call may be wrong. The CDR3 loop is CASSLGLGGEQYF. In DNA, the CDR3 is TGTGCCAGCAGCTTGGGACTAGGGGGCGAGCAGTACTTC.